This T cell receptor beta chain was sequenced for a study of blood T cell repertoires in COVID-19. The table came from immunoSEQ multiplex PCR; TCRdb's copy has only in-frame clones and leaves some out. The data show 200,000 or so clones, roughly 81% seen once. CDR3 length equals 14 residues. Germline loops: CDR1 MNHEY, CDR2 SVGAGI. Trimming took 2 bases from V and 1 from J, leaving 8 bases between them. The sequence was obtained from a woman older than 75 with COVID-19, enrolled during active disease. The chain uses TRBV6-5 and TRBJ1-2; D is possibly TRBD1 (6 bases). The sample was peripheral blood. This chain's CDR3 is CASSYGTLNYGYTF. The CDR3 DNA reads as TGTGCCAGCAGTTACGGGACACTTAACTATGGCTACACCTTC.